The 25 T cell receptor beta chains given below trace back to one sample, sequenced in a study of blood T cells in healthy people across ages. A sample-barcoded 5' primer and a J-beta primer mix were used in a second PCR of roughly 7 to 11 cycles. MiXCR was run by TCRdb on the 5' RACE reads, yielding one entry per CDR3 protein. The sample shows more than 800,000 distinct CDR3 sequences, around 30% of them seen only once. Sequencing was done on a sample of blood. The source is a woman of 80 years or more in good health.

This chain connects TRBV7-2 to TRBJ2-5; D is possibly TRBD1 or TRBD2 (5 bases each). The CDR3 extends over 13 amino acids. CDR1 is SGHTA and CDR2 is FQGNSA in the germline V gene. Trimming removed 4 bases at V and 11 bases at J, with 17 bases between. CDR3 amino acids: CASSSGRDGEQYF. As DNA, the CDR3 is TGTGCCAGCAGCTCAGGACGGGACGGAGAGCAGTACTTC.

The V call is TRBV30, the J call TRBJ2-3; D not resolved. V was clipped by 0 bases and J by 4 bases, with 8 bases between them. The CDR3 length is 13 residues. The V gene's germline CDR1 is GTSNPN and CDR2 SVGIG (reference sequence). CDR3 DNA sequence: TGTGCCTGGAGTGTAGCCTACGCAGATACGCAGTATTTT. It codes for CAWSVAYADTQYF.

Of note for this clonotype: One end of the junction fails to match germline, which may point to a read error. J is TRBJ2-1 and V is TRBV9; no reliable D call. This CDR3 contains 14 residues. The germline V gene encodes CDR1 SGDLS and CDR2 YYNGEE. The CDR3 DNA sequence: TGTACCAGCAGCGTAGCTACGATAGCAGAGACCCAGTTCTTC. Its protein is CTSSVATIAETQFF.

This sequence joins TRBV7-2 and TRBJ2-7; a possible D gene is TRBD1 (5 bases). The germline V gene has CDR1 SGHTA and CDR2 FQGNSA. Trimming left V 1 base short and J 2 bases short, with 12 bases between. The CDR3 spans 15 residues. The CDR3 loop is CASSLVGREAYEQYF. The CDR3 DNA follows: TGTGCCAGCAGCTTAGTTGGCAGGGAAGCCTACGAGCAGTACTTC.

This clonotype showed up just a few times. V usage is TRBV6-1 and J usage is TRBJ2-1, with a possible D match to TRBD1 (5 bases). V was cut by 2 bases and J by 3 bases, with 14 bases left in between. Germline V gene lookup returns CDR1 MNHNS and CDR2 SASEGT. The CDR3 is 16 amino acids. The CDR3 bases are TGTGCCAGCAGTGAAAGAAAAGGGGTTGGCTACAATGAGCAGTTCTTC. Its protein product is CASSERKGVGYNEQFF.

This clonotype was seen at least ten times. This may arise from a read error, as a much more abundant clone is one base away. This sequence joins TRBV12-3 or TRBV12-4 and TRBJ2-3; 8 bases are shared with TRBD2. CDR3 length: 14 amino acids. The CDR3 coding sequence is TGTGCCAGCAGTCATCGGGAGGGCCCAGATGCGCAGTATTTT. Protein: CASSHREGPDAQYF.

This clonotype was seen ten or more times. CDR3 sequence (DNA): TGTGCCAGCAGCCCCGGACAGGGGGCTTACTATGGCTACACCTTC. This translates into CASSPGQGAYYGYTF. The chain joins TRBV7-9 to TRBJ1-2, with 11 bases that match TRBD1. J lost 3 bases, V lost 5 bases, and 5 bases had no gene match. The CDR3 contains 15 residues. The germline V gene has CDR1 SEHNR and CDR2 FQNEAQ (reference sequence).

About this clonotype itself: A much more abundant neighbour one base away suggests this may be a read error. The CDR3: CSPETGNQPQHF. The CDR3 DNA sequence: TGCAGTCCCGAGACTGGGAATCAGCCCCAGCATTTT. The rearrangement uses TRBV20-1 and TRBJ1-5, with no clear D. The ends were cut back, 8 bases at V and 4 bases at J, with 12 bases in the middle. The CDR3 totals 12 residues. From germline, CDR1 is DFQATT and CDR2 SNEGSKA (reference sequence).

This clonotype was seen more than once but under ten times. This rearrangement joins TRBV7-2 to TRBJ1-2; no definite D call. The germline V and J ends were trimmed by 3 bases and 0 bases, with 14 bases remaining between them. Per germline, CDR1 SGHTA and CDR2 FQGNSA. This CDR3 contains 16 residues. CDR3 loop: CASSLEYSSANYGYTF. Written as DNA, the CDR3 is TGTGCCAGCAGCTTGGAGTACAGTAGCGCTAACTATGGCTACACCTTC. Full variable domain (missing parts from reference TRBV7-2 and TRBJ1-2): GAGVSQSPSNKVTEKGKDVELRCDPISGHTALYWYRQSLGQGLEFLIYFQGNSAPDKSGLPSDRFSAERTGGSVSTLTIQRTQQEDSAVYLCASSLEYSSANYGYTFGSGTRLTVV.

This clonotype was detected only a few times. Just one base apart from a much larger clone, this may be a read error. The chain uses TRBV27 and TRBJ1-6; unclear D gene. The length of the CDR3 is 14 residues. Germline V CDR1 and CDR2: MNHEY, SMNVEV (reference sequence). This CDR3 is CASRAPSYNSPPHF. The DNA of the CDR3 is TGTGCCAGCAGAGCCCCCTCCTATAATTCACCCCCCCACTTT.

This chain joins TRBV12-3 or TRBV12-4 and TRBJ2-1; 11 bases are shared with TRBD1. The better agreement between TRBJ2-7 and the DNA end casts doubt on the J call. The CDR3 is 19 residues long. The CDR3 sequence is CASSFMGTGGLSSYNEQYF. As DNA, the CDR3 is TGTGCCAGCAGCTTTATGGGGACAGGGGGGCTGAGCTCCTACAACGAGCAGTACTTC.

This clonotype came up a few times. V gene TRBV12-3 or TRBV12-4 combines with J gene TRBJ1-1, with D tentatively TRBD1 (6 bases). The CDR3 totals 14 residues. V was clipped by 7 bases and J by 4 bases, with 16 bases between them. CDR3: CASTRGAGSTEAFF. DNA of the CDR3: TGTGCCAGCACCCGGGGGGCAGGAAGCACTGAAGCTTTCTTT.

This clonotype was seen many times. The rearrangement uses TRBV18 and TRBJ2-1; TRBD2 matches at 10 bases. CDR1 and CDR2 from the germline V gene are KGHSH and LQKENI. This CDR3 has 15 amino acids. V lost 3 bases, J lost 4 bases, and 3 bases stayed unmatched. As DNA, the CDR3 is TGTGCCAGCTCACCTCTAGCGGGGGAGTACAATGAGCAGTTCTTC. Translating it yields CASSPLAGEYNEQFF.

The chain links TRBV10-3 to TRBJ1-2; D is unclear. Per germline, CDR1 ENHRY and CDR2 SYGVKD. The length of the CDR3 is 11 residues. With 6 bases removed from V and 6 bases from J, the gap between germline ends came to 8 bases. CDR3 region: CAIRDFDGYTF. As DNA, the CDR3 is TGTGCCATCAGGGATTTTGATGGCTACACCTTC.

Comment on this clonotype: The junction shows a germline mismatch at one end, possibly a read error. The chain links TRBV3-1 to TRBJ2-1, with 8 positions matching TRBD1. Germline V gene data show CDR1 as LGHDT and CDR2 as YNNKEL (reference sequence). The CDR3 has 16 residues. The CDR3 protein is CASSQPGQGYGNEQVF. The CDR3 bases are TGTGCCAGCAGCCAACCTGGACAGGGTTATGGCAATGAGCAGGTCTTC.

This clonotype has only a few counts. The chain employs TRBV7-2 and TRBJ1-4; no definite D call. Germline-derived CDR1 and CDR2 are SGHTA and FQGNSA. The CDR3 consists of 15 residues. Trimming took 5 bases from V and 4 from J, leaving 14 bases between them. The CDR3 sequence: CASSPNGVLNEKLFF. For the CDR3, the DNA is TGTGCCAGCAGCCCGAATGGGGTTCTTAATGAAAAACTGTTTTTT.

This clonotype was observed a handful of times. The chain uses TRBV18 and TRBJ2-5, with D hard to call. Trimming took off 3 bases at V and 2 bases at J, with 13 bases between the two ends. This CDR3 region has 15 residues. The germline gives CDR1 KGHSH, CDR2 LQKENI. The CDR3 reads CASSPGPLGQETQYF. As DNA, the CDR3 is TGTGCCAGCTCACCGGGCCCGCTCGGGCAAGAGACCCAGTACTTC.

The genes are TRBV9 and TRBJ2-2, with 7 positions matching TRBD1. The CDR3 totals 16 residues. CDR1 and CDR2 from the germline V gene are SGDLS and YYNGEE. J was trimmed by 2 bases and V by 4 bases; bases with no gene match: 8. The CDR3 sequence is CASSKRQGVNTGELFF. Written as DNA, the CDR3 is TGTGCCAGCAGCAAACGACAGGGAGTCAACACCGGGGAGCTGTTTTTT.

This chain uses TRBV5-1 with TRBJ1-1, with a weak D call TRBD1 (5 bases). Trimming took 1 base from V and 6 from J, leaving 19 bases between them. The CDR3 length is 16 residues. Germline CDR1 SGHRS, CDR2 YFSETQ. The CDR3: CASSLPRGGGSAEAFF. The CDR3 nucleotides are TGCGCCAGCAGCTTGCCCCGTGGGGGGGGGTCTGCTGAAGCTTTCTTT.

With respect to this clonotype: The junction shows a germline mismatch at one end, possibly a read error. The chain recombines TRBV4-1 with TRBJ2-3, with D perhaps TRBD2 (5 bases). This CDR3 has 15 residues. Germline values: CDR1 MGHRA, CDR2 YSYEKL. The CDR3 nucleotides read TGCGTCAGCAGCCAAGATGCGGGCAGGACAGATACGCAGTATTTT. Its protein product is CVSSQDAGRTDTQYF.

Points on this clonotype: A much larger clone differs from this one at a single base, so this may be a read error. V gene TRBV6-2 or TRBV6-3 combines with J gene TRBJ2-7; D may correspond to TRBD1 or TRBD2 (5 bases each). Germline V lookup: CDR1 MNHEY, CDR2 SVGEGT. The CDR3 spans 13 residues. The CDR3 nucleotides are TGTGCCAGCACCATTGGGACGCACTACGAGCGGTACTTC. Its protein is CASTIGTHYERYF.

There are many counts of this clonotype. The CDR3 reads CAWSPRQGFADTQYF. As DNA, the CDR3 is TGTGCCTGGAGTCCAAGACAGGGTTTTGCAGATACGCAGTATTTT. V and J are TRBV30 and TRBJ2-3, with 7 bases fitting TRBD1. CDR1 is GTSNPN, CDR2 SVGIG, per germline (reference sequence). The CDR3 consists of 15 residues. Germline trimming cut 2 bases from V and 4 bases from J; bases unmatched to any gene: 9.

The chain recombines TRBV5-1 with TRBJ2-1, with 10 bases identical to TRBD2. The CDR3 contains 17 residues. The germline gives CDR1 SGHRS, CDR2 YFSETQ. With V trimmed by 0 bases and J by 0 bases, 3 bases remained unmatched. CDR3 nucleotides: TGCGCCAGCAGCTTGGGGCTAGCGGGGGACTCCTACAATGAGCAGTTCTTC. Protein product: CASSLGLAGDSYNEQFF. The full variable domain, rest sourced from reference TRBV5-1 and TRBJ2-1, is KAGVTQTPRYLIKTRGQQVTLSCSPISGHRSVSWYQQTPGQGLQFLFEYFSETQRNKGNFPGRFSGRQFSNSRSEMNVSTLELGDSALYLCASSLGLAGDSYNEQFFGPGTRLTVL.

This clonotype has just a few counts. The genes are TRBV9 and TRBJ2-2, with D possibly being TRBD1 or TRBD2 (6 bases each). The CDR3 runs 15 residues. The germline V and J ends were trimmed by 0 bases and 5 bases, with 11 bases remaining between them. Germline V CDR1 and CDR2: SGDLS, YYNGEE. The CDR3 region is CASSVGWGATGELFF. The CDR3 DNA is TGTGCCAGCAGCGTAGGGTGGGGGGCGACCGGGGAGCTGTTTTTT.

The sample holds a few counts of this clonotype. The chain recombines TRBV10-2 with TRBJ1-1; D ambiguous. This CDR3 contains 15 residues. V lost 3 bases to trimming and J lost 9 bases, with 20 bases between them. Looked up from germline, CDR1 is WSHSY and CDR2 is SAAADI. CDR3 coding DNA: TGCGCCAGCAGTGAAGGGAGTCGAGGACCTGGGAAAGCTTTCTTT. It encodes CASSEGSRGPGKAFF.